One and the same sample provided the 29 T cell receptor beta chains below, sequenced in a study of blood T cells in healthy people across ages. Next came a second PCR, run for about 7 to 12 cycles, which used a sample-barcoded 5' primer along with a J-beta primer mix. TCRdb itself ran the 5' RACE reads through MiXCR, one entry per CDR3 protein. The sample consists of approximately 1.5 million distinct CDR3 sequences, under 55% of them appearing once. The specimen sequenced was blood. These receptors were obtained from a woman under 30 in good health.

The chain recombines TRBV24-1 with TRBJ2-3; 16 nucleotides agree with TRBD2. V shed 0 bases and J 3 bases; nucleotides not matched to a gene: 11. The CDR3 totals 21 residues. The germline V gene has CDR1 KGHDR and CDR2 SFDVKD. CDR3 amino acids: CATSDLWGLAGGPFRTDTQYF. In DNA, the CDR3 is TGTGCCACCAGTGATTTGTGGGGACTAGCGGGGGGGCCGTTTCGGACAGATACGCAGTATTTT.

The chain is built from TRBV20-1 and TRBJ2-7, with 9 bases aligning to TRBD2. The J call may not be correct, given that the DNA end is closer to TRBJ2-5. The CDR3 totals 16 residues. Germline V gives CDR1 DFQATT, CDR2 SNEGSKA (reference sequence). For the CDR3, the DNA is TGCAGTGCTAGAGATCAGAGACTAGCGGACCAAGAGACCCAGTACTTC. Protein sequence: CSARDQRLADQETQYF.

The chain has TRBV7-2 and TRBJ2-4; D not certain. Trimming took 1 base from V and 13 from J, leaving 14 bases between them. The germline V gene has CDR1 SGHTA and CDR2 FQGNSA. The CDR3 spans 13 residues. The CDR3 DNA reads TGTGCCAGCAGCTTAGACTATCAGAATGAGCAGTACTTC. This gives the protein CASSLDYQNEQYF.

The rearrangement uses TRBV27 and TRBJ2-1, with TRBD1 as a possible D gene (6 bases). Germline V lookup: CDR1 MNHEY, CDR2 SMNVEV (reference sequence). Trimming left V 1 base short and J 7 bases short, with 14 bases between. The CDR3 extends over 15 amino acids. DNA of the CDR3: TGTGCCAGCAGTTTATGGGTGGGGGCGAAGAATGAGCAGTTCTTC. It yields the protein CASSLWVGAKNEQFF.

The rearrangement joins TRBV7-2 to TRBJ2-1; no firm D call. The V gene's germline CDR1 is SGHTA and CDR2 FQGNSA. Trimming left V 1 base short and J 0 bases short, with 7 bases between. There are 15 residues in the CDR3. CDR3 nucleotides: TGTGCCAGCAGCTTAGACGTAAACTCCTACAATGAGCAGTTCTTC. Protein product: CASSLDVNSYNEQFF.

The CDR3 loop reads CSARPWDTLNRELFF. For the CDR3, the DNA is TGCAGTGCTAGACCTTGGGACACTCTCAACCGGGAGCTGTTTTTT. This chain joins TRBV20-1 and TRBJ2-2; D might be TRBD1 (6 bases). Between the trimmed V and J ends, which lost 2 bases and 9 bases, there was a span of 19 bases. This CDR3 comprises 15 residues. Germline CDR1 DFQATT, CDR2 SNEGSKA (reference sequence).

The rearrangement joins TRBV12-3 or TRBV12-4 to TRBJ2-1, with 7 bases matching TRBD1. This CDR3 contains 16 residues. The V and J ends lost 5 bases and 3 bases, in that order; junction bases with no gene match: 10. The CDR3: CASSPNRGLSYNEQFF. The CDR3 nucleotides read TGTGCCAGCAGTCCCAACAGGGGTCTCAGCTACAATGAGCAGTTCTTC.

A few counts support this clonotype. The genes are TRBV20-1 and TRBJ1-2; no definite D call. Germline loops: CDR1 DFQATT, CDR2 SNEGSKA (reference sequence). The CDR3 covers 14 residues. Between the trimmed V and J ends, which lost 4 bases and 7 bases, there was a span of 19 bases. This CDR3 is CSAIPSGLGSGYTF. The CDR3 DNA reads as TGCAGTGCTATACCATCCGGGCTTGGGTCTGGCTACACCTTC.

The rearrangement uses TRBV7-2 and TRBJ2-5, with TRBD2 matching 10 bases. Germline assignment: CDR1 SGHTA and CDR2 FQGNSA. This CDR3 contains 16 residues. The ends lost 6 bases at V and 3 bases at J; junction bases unmatched: 10. The DNA of the CDR3 is TGTGCCAGCAGGGATATTACCGGGACTAGCGAAGAGACCCAGTACTTC. As protein: CASRDITGTSEETQYF.

The rearrangement links TRBV12-3 or TRBV12-4 to TRBJ2-3; 7 nucleotides match TRBD2. J gave up 4 bases and V 1 base, and 8 bases lay outside the gene matches. This CDR3 spans 16 amino acids. This CDR3 reads CASSLEAGVSADTQYF. CDR3 coding DNA: TGTGCCAGCAGTTTAGAGGCGGGGGTGAGCGCAGATACGCAGTATTTT.

The J gene is TRBJ2-1, the V gene TRBV6-2 or TRBV6-3; no clear D. Germline V gene lookup returns CDR1 MNHEY and CDR2 SVGEGT. The CDR3 totals 15 residues. V was pared by 1 base and J by 4 bases, with 11 bases between. In DNA form, the CDR3 reads TGTGCCAGCAGTTACTTTGGGATGTCATACAATGAGCAGTTCTTC. Its translation: CASSYFGMSYNEQFF.

This clonotype was picked up one time. The chain joins TRBV7-2 to TRBJ2-5; D perhaps matches TRBD2 (6 bases). The germline V gene has CDR1 SGHTA and CDR2 FQGNSA. V lost 5 bases and J lost 12, with 22 bases in between. The CDR3 spans 14 residues. CDR3 in DNA: TGTGCCAGCAGCGTAGATGGTGGACCCGGAGGGAAGTACTTC. Protein product: CASSVDGGPGGKYF.

This clonotype has only a few counts. The DNA of the CDR3 is TGTGCCAGCAGCTTCCCCTTGGCGCCCTACAATGAGCAGTTCTTC. Amino acids: CASSFPLAPYNEQFF. The chain uses TRBV7-3 and TRBJ2-1; no reliable D call. Germline lookup yields CDR1 SGHTA and CDR2 FQGTGA. The CDR3 has 15 amino acids. Trimming took off 3 bases at V and 2 bases at J, with 11 bases between the two ends.

The table lists this clonotype with a few counts. This rearrangement joins TRBV5-1 to TRBJ2-3; 8 positions match TRBD2. Per germline, CDR1 SGHRS and CDR2 YFSETQ. This CDR3 is built from 16 residues. Losses at the gene ends were 4 bases for V and 6 bases for J; bases not matched to a gene: 13. The DNA for the CDR3 is TGCGCCAGCAGCCTCCTAAGCGGGGGTCTCCCCGATACGCAGTATTTT. Translation: CASSLLSGGLPDTQYF. Drawing the rest from reference TRBV5-1 and TRBJ2-3, the complete variable domain is KAGVTQTPRYLIKTRGQQVTLSCSPISGHRSVSWYQQTPGQGLQFLFEYFSETQRNKGNFPGRFSGRQFSNSRSEMNVSTLELGDSALYLCASSLLSGGLPDTQYFGPGTRLTVL.

The chain has TRBV5-6 and TRBJ2-5; TRBD1 matches 9 bases. Germline trimming cut 1 base from V and 2 bases from J; bases unmatched to any gene: 6. Germline loops: CDR1 SGHDT, CDR2 YYEEEE. This CDR3 has 16 amino acids. The CDR3 loop reads CASSLFDRGIQETQYF. For the CDR3, the DNA is TGTGCCAGCAGCTTGTTTGACAGGGGGATTCAAGAGACCCAGTACTTC.

This clonotype showed up just a few times. V usage is TRBV12-3 or TRBV12-4 and J usage is TRBJ1-5; D unresolved. This CDR3 has 16 residues. The V end lost 1 base, the J end lost 1 base, and 11 bases lay between the germline ends. CDR3 residues: CASSLVSGQSNQPQHF. CDR3 nucleotide sequence: TGTGCCAGCAGTTTAGTGTCAGGCCAAAGCAATCAGCCCCAGCATTTT.

V gene TRBV28 combines with J gene TRBJ1-2, with unresolved D. Germline V gene data show CDR1 as MDHEN and CDR2 as SYDVKM. This CDR3 comprises 13 residues. V gave up 5 bases and J gave up 4 bases, with 11 bases separating them. In nucleotides, the CDR3 is TGTGCCAGCAGTCCCCAACTAATCTATGGCTACACCTTC. Translating gives CASSPQLIYGYTF.

This clonotype showed up just a few times. The chain joins TRBV5-1 to TRBJ2-5, with 9 bases that match TRBD2. Germline loops: CDR1 SGHRS, CDR2 YFSETQ. V trimming: 0 bases; J trimming: 5 bases; junction bases outside the gene matches: 5. The CDR3 runs 15 residues. The CDR3 region is CASSLGLAERETQYF. CDR3 DNA sequence: TGCGCCAGCAGCTTGGGACTAGCGGAACGGGAGACCCAGTACTTC.

This chain uses TRBV9 with TRBJ2-7; D perhaps matches TRBD2 (6 bases). V lost 1 base to trimming and J lost 7 bases, with 18 bases between them. CDR3 length equals 15 residues. Germline CDR1 SGDLS, CDR2 YYNGEE. The CDR3 sequence is CASSVRAGLINEQYF. The DNA for the CDR3 is TGTGCCAGCAGCGTAAGAGCGGGTCTTATCAATGAGCAGTACTTC.

This clonotype showed up just a few times. This rearrangement joins TRBV12-1 to TRBJ2-5; the D segment call TRBD1 is taken from the table without a DNA check. TRBV12-1 is reported as a pseudogene. The CDR3 has 17 amino acids. The CDR3 coding sequence is TGTGCCAGCAGCTTTGGCCGGACAGGGAGATACCAAGAGACCCAGTACTTC. The encoded protein is CASSFGRTGRYQETQYF.

Turning to this clonotype: At one of its ends the junction is not consistent with the germline gene, which may arise from a read error. The genes are TRBV5-1 and TRBJ2-3, with D tentatively TRBD1 or TRBD2 (5 bases each). Germline assignment: CDR1 SGHRS and CDR2 YFSETQ. The CDR3 is made up of 14 amino acids. The CDR3 nucleotides read TGCGCCAGCAGCTCCGGGGACGTCACAGAGACGCAGTATTTT. Its translation: CASSSGDVTETQYF.

This clonotype was counted a few times. V is TRBV25-1 and J is TRBJ1-2; maybe TRBD1 (5 bases). This CDR3 is 13 amino acids long. Germline-derived CDR1 and CDR2 are MGHDK and SYGVNS. V was pared by 3 bases and J by 8 bases, with 13 bases between. The CDR3 DNA reads as TGTGCCAGCAGTGAGGGCGGGGCGGGCGGCTACACCTTC. Protein: CASSEGGAGGYTF.

This sequence joins TRBV7-9 and TRBJ2-1; a possible D gene is TRBD2 (7 bases). Germline V gene data show CDR1 as SEHNR and CDR2 as FQNEAQ (reference sequence). Trimming pared 3 bases from V and 12 bases from J, leaving 12 bases between. This CDR3 is built from 12 residues. The CDR3 region is CASSFVRGGQFF. For the CDR3, the DNA is TGTGCCAGCAGCTTCGTTAGGGGGGGGCAGTTCTTC.

This clonotype has only a few counts. The chain couples TRBV12-3 or TRBV12-4 to TRBJ2-7; D is unclear. The V gene lost 6 bases and the J gene lost 6 bases, with 12 bases spanning the gap. The CDR3 contains 12 residues. The chain's CDR3 is CASSFQWGEQYF. The CDR3 region has the DNA TGTGCCAGCAGCTTCCAGTGGGGCGAGCAGTACTTC.

The chain recombines TRBV20-1 with TRBJ2-3; weak D call: TRBD1 (5 bases). The CDR3 has 13 residues. Germline V gene lookup returns CDR1 DFQATT and CDR2 SNEGSKA (reference sequence). Trimming left V 7 bases short and J 6 bases short, with 17 bases between. The CDR3 nucleotides are TGCAGTGTTGATGGGGCAGACGTCGATACGCAGTATTTT. It yields the protein CSVDGADVDTQYF.

This clonotype showed up just a few times. The J gene is TRBJ2-1, the V gene TRBV20-1; TRBD2 matches 9 bases. The germline CDR1 and CDR2 sequences are DFQATT and SNEGSKA (reference sequence). The CDR3 has 14 amino acids. The J segment lost 5 bases and the V segment lost 6 bases, leaving 8 bases of the junction unmatched. CDR3 bases: TGCAGTGCCCAAGCGGGAGGATCTCACAATGAGCAGTTCTTC. It is translated as CSAQAGGSHNEQFF.

J is TRBJ2-1 and V is TRBV6-5; 9 bases align to TRBD1. This CDR3 spans 15 amino acids. The germline V gene has CDR1 MNHEY and CDR2 SVGAGI. V lost 4 bases, J lost 5 bases, and 6 bases stayed unmatched. The CDR3 DNA sequence: TGTGCCAGCAGTTTAGCCGGGACAGGGAACAATGAGCAGTTCTTC. Translating gives CASSLAGTGNNEQFF.

This clonotype was observed a few times. V gene TRBV4-3 combines with J gene TRBJ2-3; TRBD2 matches 8 bases. Germline lookup yields CDR1 LGHNA and CDR2 YSLEER. CDR3 length equals 18 residues. The V and J ends lost 0 bases and 0 bases, in that order; junction bases with no gene match: 8. The chain's CDR3 is CASSQDPSGPSSTDTQYF. The CDR3 nucleotides read TGCGCCAGCAGCCAAGATCCTAGCGGGCCCTCTAGCACAGATACGCAGTATTTT.

This clonotype was seen more than once but under ten times. The chain couples TRBV12-3 or TRBV12-4 to TRBJ2-1; no clear D. The CDR3 is 15 residues long. V lost 4 bases and J lost 3, with 13 bases in between. The CDR3 nucleotides read TGTGCCAGCAGTTCTAGTCTGGAGCGCTACAATGAGCAGTTCTTC. Translated: CASSSSLERYNEQFF.